The 14 T cell receptor beta chains below come from one sample, sequenced in a study of blood T cell repertoires in COVID-19. Clones were sequenced by immunoSEQ multiplex PCR, and TCRdb holds only the in-frame ones, with some missing. The sample includes roughly 260,000 clones, 75% to 95% of them seen just once. The sequenced material came from peripheral blood. These receptors all come from a person aged 18-29 years with COVID-19, enrolled during active disease.

This chain connects TRBV24-1 to TRBJ1-3, with D uncertain. Per the germline V gene, CDR1 is KGHDR and CDR2 is SFDVKD. The CDR3 length is 12 residues. Trimming took 3 bases from V and 7 from J, leaving 6 bases between them. The CDR3 protein is CATSDALNTIYF. CDR3 bases: TGTGCCACCAGTGATGCACTTAACACCATATATTTT.

As concerns this clone: The sample contains more than one DNA sequence encoding this CDR3. The chain carries TRBV27 and TRBJ2-7; weak D call: TRBD1 (5 bases). Trimming shortened V by 3 bases and J by 4 bases, and 10 bases separated the two germline ends. Germline V lookup: CDR1 MNHEY, CDR2 SMNVEV (reference sequence). The CDR3 totals 13 residues. Here the CDR3 reads CASSFGRAYEQYF. The CDR3 bases are TGTGCCAGCAGTTTTGGCAGGGCGTACGAGCAGTACTTC.

The rearrangement joins TRBV5-5 to TRBJ1-5; possible D gene TRBD1, 6 bases. Germline-derived CDR1 and CDR2 are SGHKS and YYEKEE (reference sequence). V dropped 7 bases and J dropped 6 bases, with 11 bases sitting between them. The CDR3 loop spans 12 amino acids. CDR3 in DNA: TGTGCCAGCCGGCGGACAGTTCAGCCCCAGCATTTT. Translated: CASRRTVQPQHF.

The J gene is TRBJ2-3, the V gene TRBV25-1; D might be TRBD2 (6 bases). This CDR3 contains 15 residues. Germline loops: CDR1 MGHDK, CDR2 SYGVNS. Deletions cut 3 bases from V and 2 bases from J, with 12 bases between. The CDR3 reads CASSDGDSSTDTQYF. CDR3 in DNA: TGTGCCAGCAGTGATGGGGACTCTTCCACAGATACGCAGTATTTT.

The chain uses TRBV5-1 and TRBJ1-1, with TRBD1 matching 12 bases. The CDR3 consists of 16 residues. Per germline, CDR1 SGHRS and CDR2 YFSETQ. V lost 4 bases, J lost 6 bases, and 10 bases stayed unmatched. The CDR3 loop reads CASSVTGTGGAAEAFF. CDR3 DNA: TGCGCCAGCAGCGTAACCGGGACAGGGGGCGCGGCTGAAGCTTTCTTT.

This chain connects TRBV3-1 (or the pseudogene TRBV3-2) to TRBJ2-1, with TRBD1 as a possible D gene (6 bases). Between the trimmed V and J ends, which lost 1 base and 9 bases, there was a span of 10 bases. CDR3 length equals 13 residues. Germline values: CDR1 LGHDT, CDR2 YNNKEL (reference sequence). CDR3: CASSQGGLLEQFF. The CDR3 nucleotides are TGTGCCAGCAGCCAAGGGGGGCTACTTGAGCAGTTCTTC.

The V and J genes are TRBV30 and TRBJ1-3, with D possibly TRBD1 on 5 matching bases. With 8 bases removed from V and 0 bases from J, the gap between germline ends came to 14 bases. Germline assignment: CDR1 GTSNPN and CDR2 SVGIG (reference sequence). The CDR3 is 14 residues long. The CDR3 loop reads CALHRGFSGNTIYF. The CDR3 nucleotides read TGTGCCCTTCACCGGGGGTTCTCTGGAAACACCATATATTTT.

This chain links TRBV4-1 with TRBJ1-1; D remains unclear. CDR3 length: 15 amino acids. The germline gives CDR1 MGHRA, CDR2 YSYEKL. V shed 0 bases and J shed 1 base, with 9 bases lying between them. The CDR3 is CASSQERSENTEAFF. For the CDR3, the DNA is TGCGCCAGCAGCCAAGAACGAAGCGAGAACACTGAAGCTTTCTTT.

The J gene is TRBJ2-1, the V gene TRBV5-1, with a weak D call TRBD2 (7 bases). The germline V and J ends were trimmed by 7 bases and 9 bases, with 11 bases remaining between them. This CDR3 comprises 11 residues. CDR1 and CDR2 from the germline V gene are SGHRS and YFSETQ. CDR3: CASQRGAEQFF. The CDR3, as DNA: TGCGCCAGCCAACGGGGGGCTGAGCAGTTCTTC.

This chain uses TRBV6-2 or TRBV6-3 with TRBJ2-3, with 9 positions matching TRBD1. This CDR3 comprises 15 residues. Germline trimming cut 2 bases from V and 4 bases from J; bases unmatched to any gene: 4. In germline, CDR1 is MNHEY, CDR2 SVGEGT. The CDR3 is CASSYGDRVADTQYF. The CDR3 DNA reads TGTGCCAGCAGTTACGGGGACAGGGTTGCAGATACGCAGTATTTT.

The J gene is TRBJ1-5, the V gene TRBV4-1; 12 nucleotides align to TRBD1. This CDR3 is built from 16 residues. CDR1 is MGHRA and CDR2 is YSYEKL in the germline V gene. V shed 3 bases, J shed 5 bases, and the junction held 5 bases outside the gene matches. The CDR3 nucleotides are TGCGCCAGCAGCCAGGAGGGGACAGGGGGCGATCAGCCCCAGCATTTT. This sequence encodes CASSQEGTGGDQPQHF.

This chain uses TRBV2 with TRBJ1-5; a possible D gene is TRBD1 (5 bases). CDR1 and CDR2 from the germline V gene are SNHLY and FYNNEI. Trimming took 6 bases from V and 9 from J, leaving 15 bases between them. This CDR3 has 13 residues. Written as DNA, the CDR3 is TGTGCCAGCAGGGCGTCCACCGGGGGGCCCCAGCATTTT. Residues: CASRASTGGPQHF.

The chain has TRBV5-6 and TRBJ1-5; 8 nucleotides align to TRBD1. V gave up 1 base and J gave up 0 bases; unmatched junction bases: 3. Germline CDR1 is SGHDT and CDR2 is YYEEEE. The CDR3 loop spans 16 amino acids. CDR3 nucleotides: TGTGCCAGCAGCTTGACAGGGGGATATAGCAATCAGCCCCAGCATTTT. Amino acids: CASSLTGGYSNQPQHF.

This chain links TRBV6-6 with TRBJ2-7, with a weak D call TRBD1 (6 bases). V gave up 5 bases and J gave up 3 bases, with 17 bases separating them. Germline lookup yields CDR1 MNHNY and CDR2 SVGAGI (reference sequence). This CDR3 comprises 15 residues. DNA for the CDR3: TGTGCCAGCAGTGGCCCCGGGGACACTCTCTACGAGCAGTACTTC. Translating gives CASSGPGDTLYEQYF.